This T cell receptor beta chain comes out of a study of TIL therapy for anti-PD-1-resistant metastatic lung cancer. Across the study: Progressing patients received lymphodepletion, expanded TIL infusion and IL-2.

Time point specified: pre-treatment sample, taken before nivolumab and TIL therapy. Adults with stage 4 NSCLC were enrolled in a phase I trial. The germline V gene has CDR1 SNHLY and CDR2 FYNNEI. This CDR3 is built from 15 residues. After removal of 7 bases from V and 3 bases from J, the junction contained 9 bases not matched to a gene. The immunoSEQ assay was v3. Profiled with immunoSEQ multiplex PCR; TCRdb holds only in-frame clones, not every one. The repertoire holds around 15,000 clones, roughly 72% seen once, with about 34% in the top ten. This rearrangement joins TRBV2 to TRBJ2-1; 7 nucleotides align to TRBD2. This specimen was blood, taken at baseline. This receptor was identified in a person aged 25 to 80 with non-small cell lung cancer. The CDR3 bases are TGTGCCAGCACCCACGGGGGGACCGACTACAATGAGCAGTTCTTC. Translated, it gives CASTHGGTDYNEQFF. Using reference TRBV2 and TRBJ2-1 for the parts outside the CDR3, the full variable domain is EPEVTQTPSHQVTQMGQEVILRCVPISNHLYFYWYRQILGQKVEFLVSFYNNEISEKSEIFDDQFSVERPDGSNFTLKIRSTKLEDSAMYFCASTHGGTDYNEQFFGPGTRLTVL.